This T cell receptor beta chain is drawn from a study of T cell responses to AZD1222 COVID-19 vaccine. Study conclusions and caveats: The CD4 TCRs associated with vaccination extended across spike and predominated at 160-218 and 743-854.

Data came from immunoSEQ multiplex PCR; TCRdb stores just in-frame clones and leaves some out. This sample carries 72,000 or so clones, about nine tenths of them seen once, and the ten largest clones take roughly 24%. Turning to this clone: The antigen is not known.

Germline V lookup: CDR1 MNHEY, CDR2 SVGAGI. The CDR3 is made up of 13 amino acids. The V end lost 4 bases, the J end lost 4 bases, and 10 bases lay between the germline ends. Sequencing used peripheral blood, obtained on day 0 of AZD1222 vaccination. The V gene is TRBV6-5, the J gene TRBJ2-5; D is possibly TRBD1 (5 bases). The TCR was taken from an adult in good health. The CDR3 here is CASSFNRGETQYF. CDR3 DNA sequence: TGTGCCAGCAGTTTTAATAGGGGAGAGACCCAGTACTTC.